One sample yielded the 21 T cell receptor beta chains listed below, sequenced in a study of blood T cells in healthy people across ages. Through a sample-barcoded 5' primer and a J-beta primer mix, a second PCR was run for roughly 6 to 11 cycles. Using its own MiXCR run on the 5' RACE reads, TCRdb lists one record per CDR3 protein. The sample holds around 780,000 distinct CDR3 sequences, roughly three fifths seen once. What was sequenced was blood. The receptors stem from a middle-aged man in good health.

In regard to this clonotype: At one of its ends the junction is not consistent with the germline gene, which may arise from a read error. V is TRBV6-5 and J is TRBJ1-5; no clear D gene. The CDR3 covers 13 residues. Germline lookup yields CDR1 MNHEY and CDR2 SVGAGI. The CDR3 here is CASSDSNRQPQHF. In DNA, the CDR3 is TGTGCCAGCAGTGACTCGAACCGTCAGCCCCAGCATTTT.

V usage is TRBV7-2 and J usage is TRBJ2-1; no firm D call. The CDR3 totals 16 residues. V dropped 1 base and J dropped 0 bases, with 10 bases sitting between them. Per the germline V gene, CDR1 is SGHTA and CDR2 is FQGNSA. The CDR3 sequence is CASSLGRIFSYNEQFF. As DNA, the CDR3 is TGTGCCAGCAGCTTAGGGCGGATATTCTCCTACAATGAGCAGTTCTTC.

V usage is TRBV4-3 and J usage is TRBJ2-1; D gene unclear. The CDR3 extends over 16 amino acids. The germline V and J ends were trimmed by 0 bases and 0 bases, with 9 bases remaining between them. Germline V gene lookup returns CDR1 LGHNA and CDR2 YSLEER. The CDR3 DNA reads TGCGCCAGCAGCCAAGAGGTTGCGACCTCCTACAATGAGCAGTTCTTC. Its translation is CASSQEVATSYNEQFF.

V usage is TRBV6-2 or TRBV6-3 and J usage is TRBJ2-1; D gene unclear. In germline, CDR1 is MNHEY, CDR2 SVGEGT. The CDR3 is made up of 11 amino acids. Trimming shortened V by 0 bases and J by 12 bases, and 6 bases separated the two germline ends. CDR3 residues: CASSYSSPQFF. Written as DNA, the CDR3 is TGTGCCAGCAGTTACTCTTCCCCGCAGTTCTTC.

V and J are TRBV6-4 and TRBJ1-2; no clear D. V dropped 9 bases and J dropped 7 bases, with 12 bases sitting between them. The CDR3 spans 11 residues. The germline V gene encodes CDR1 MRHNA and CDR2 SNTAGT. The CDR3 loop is CARGVSRGYTF. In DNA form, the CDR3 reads TGTGCCAGGGGAGTTTCGCGTGGCTACACCTTC.

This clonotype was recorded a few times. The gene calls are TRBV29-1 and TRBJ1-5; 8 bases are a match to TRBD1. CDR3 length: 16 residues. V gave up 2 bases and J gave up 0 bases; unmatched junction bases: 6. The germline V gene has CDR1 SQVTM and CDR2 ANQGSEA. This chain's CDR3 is CSVELPGQDSNQPQHF. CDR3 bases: TGCAGCGTTGAACTTCCGGGACAGGATAGCAATCAGCCCCAGCATTTT.

The CDR3 nucleotides are TGTGCCAGCAGAGGAATGGGACATCTGGACTATGGCTACACCTTC. Its protein is CASRGMGHLDYGYTF. The chain joins TRBV2 to TRBJ1-2; tentatively, D is TRBD1 (6 bases). The CDR3 extends over 15 amino acids. Germline V gene lookup returns CDR1 SNHLY and CDR2 FYNNEI. Between the trimmed V and J ends, which lost 6 bases and 3 bases, there was a span of 17 bases.

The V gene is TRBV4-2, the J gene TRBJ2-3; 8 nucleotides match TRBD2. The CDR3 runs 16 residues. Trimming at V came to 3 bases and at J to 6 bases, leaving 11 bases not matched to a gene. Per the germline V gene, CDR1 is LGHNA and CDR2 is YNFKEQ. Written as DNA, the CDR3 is TGTGCCAGCAGCCAGGGAACGGGAGGGCCGGCGGATACGCAGTATTTT. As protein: CASSQGTGGPADTQYF.

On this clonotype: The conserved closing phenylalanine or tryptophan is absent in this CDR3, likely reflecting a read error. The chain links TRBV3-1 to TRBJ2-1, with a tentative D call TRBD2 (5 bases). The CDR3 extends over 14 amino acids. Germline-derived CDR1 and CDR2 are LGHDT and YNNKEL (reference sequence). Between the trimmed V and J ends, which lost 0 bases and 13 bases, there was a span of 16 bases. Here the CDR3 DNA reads TGTGCCAGCAGCCAAGAATGGGAATGGGAGACCCAGTTCTTA. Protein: CASSQEWEWETQFL.

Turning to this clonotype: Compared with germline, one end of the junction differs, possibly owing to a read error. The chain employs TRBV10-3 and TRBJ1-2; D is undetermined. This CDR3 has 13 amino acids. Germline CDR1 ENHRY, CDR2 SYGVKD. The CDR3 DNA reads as TGTGCCATCAGCGATCCGAAGAACTATGGCTGCACCTTC. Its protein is CAISDPKNYGCTF.

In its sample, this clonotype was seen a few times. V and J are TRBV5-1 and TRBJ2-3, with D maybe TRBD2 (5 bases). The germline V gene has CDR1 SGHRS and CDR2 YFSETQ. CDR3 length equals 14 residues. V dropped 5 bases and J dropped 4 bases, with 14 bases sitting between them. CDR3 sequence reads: CASRGDPPADTQYF. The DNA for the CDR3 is TGCGCCAGCAGGGGAGACCCCCCCGCAGATACGCAGTATTTT.

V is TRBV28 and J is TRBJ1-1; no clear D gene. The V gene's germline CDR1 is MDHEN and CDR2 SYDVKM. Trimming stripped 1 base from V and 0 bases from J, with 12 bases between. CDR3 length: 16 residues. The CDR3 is CASSLLAGLMNTEAFF. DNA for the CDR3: TGTGCCAGCAGTTTATTGGCAGGCCTCATGAACACTGAAGCTTTCTTT. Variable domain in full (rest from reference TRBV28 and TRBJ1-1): DVKVTQSSRYLVKRTGEKVFLECVQDMDHENMFWYRQDPGLGLRLIYFSYDVKMKEKGDIPEGYSVSREKKERFSLILESASTNQTSMYLCASSLLAGLMNTEAFFGQGTRLTVV.

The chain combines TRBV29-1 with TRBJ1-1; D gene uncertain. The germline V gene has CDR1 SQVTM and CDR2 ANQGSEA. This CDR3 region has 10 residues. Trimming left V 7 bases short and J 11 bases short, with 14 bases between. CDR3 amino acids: CSAATGSAFF. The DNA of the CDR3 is TGCAGCGCTGCGACGGGTTCTGCTTTCTTT.

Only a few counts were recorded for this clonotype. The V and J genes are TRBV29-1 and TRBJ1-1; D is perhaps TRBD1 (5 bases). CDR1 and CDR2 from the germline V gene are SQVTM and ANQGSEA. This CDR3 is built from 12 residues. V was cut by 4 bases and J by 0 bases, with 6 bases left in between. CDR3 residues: CSVGQMNTEAFF. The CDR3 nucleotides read TGCAGCGTTGGACAGATGAACACTGAAGCTTTCTTT.

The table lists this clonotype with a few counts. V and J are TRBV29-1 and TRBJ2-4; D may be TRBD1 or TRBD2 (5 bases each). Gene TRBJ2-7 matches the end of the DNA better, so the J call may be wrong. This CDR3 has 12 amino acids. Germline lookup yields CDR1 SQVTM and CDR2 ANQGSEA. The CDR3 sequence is CSVVAGGYEQYF. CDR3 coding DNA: TGCAGCGTTGTGGCTGGGGGTTACGAGCAGTACTTC.

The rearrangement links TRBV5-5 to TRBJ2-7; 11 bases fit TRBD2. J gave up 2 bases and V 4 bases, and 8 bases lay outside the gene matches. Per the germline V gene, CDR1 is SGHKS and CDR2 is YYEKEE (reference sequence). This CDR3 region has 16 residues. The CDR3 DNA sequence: TGTGCCAGCAGCCACGCCATAGCGGGGGGGCCCTACGAGCAGTACTTC. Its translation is CASSHAIAGGPYEQYF.

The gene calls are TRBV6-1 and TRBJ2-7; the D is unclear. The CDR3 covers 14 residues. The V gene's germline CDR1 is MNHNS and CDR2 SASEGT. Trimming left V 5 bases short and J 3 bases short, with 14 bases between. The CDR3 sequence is CASSRNGQNYEQYF. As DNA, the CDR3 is TGTGCCAGCAGTCGAAACGGGCAGAACTACGAGCAGTACTTC.

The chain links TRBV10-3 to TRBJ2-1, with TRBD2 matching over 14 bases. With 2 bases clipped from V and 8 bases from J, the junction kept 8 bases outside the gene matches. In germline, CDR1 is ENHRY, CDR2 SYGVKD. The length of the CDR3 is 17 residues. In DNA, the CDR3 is TGTGCCATCAGTGAGATGGGGACTAGCGGGAGTATCGATGAGCAGTTCTTC. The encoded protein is CAISEMGTSGSIDEQFF.

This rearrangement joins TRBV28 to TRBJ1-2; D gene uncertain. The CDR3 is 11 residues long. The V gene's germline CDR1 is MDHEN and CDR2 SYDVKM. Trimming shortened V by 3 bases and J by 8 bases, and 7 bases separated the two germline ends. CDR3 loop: CASSFTSGYTF. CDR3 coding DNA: TGTGCCAGCAGTTTTACCTCAGGCTACACCTTC.

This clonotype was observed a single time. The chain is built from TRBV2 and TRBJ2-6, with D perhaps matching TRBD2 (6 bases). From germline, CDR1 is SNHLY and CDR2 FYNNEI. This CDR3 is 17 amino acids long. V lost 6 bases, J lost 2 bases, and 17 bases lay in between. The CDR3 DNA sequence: TGTGCCAGCAGGGGAGGTAGCAGAGTGGCTGGGGCCAACGTCCTGACTTTC. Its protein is CASRGGSRVAGANVLTF.

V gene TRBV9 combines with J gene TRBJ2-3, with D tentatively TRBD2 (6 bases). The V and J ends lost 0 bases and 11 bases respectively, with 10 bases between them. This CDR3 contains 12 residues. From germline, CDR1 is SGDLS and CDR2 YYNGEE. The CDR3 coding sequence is TGTGCCAGCAGCGTAGTTAGCGGTAGGCAGTATTTT. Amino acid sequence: CASSVVSGRQYF.